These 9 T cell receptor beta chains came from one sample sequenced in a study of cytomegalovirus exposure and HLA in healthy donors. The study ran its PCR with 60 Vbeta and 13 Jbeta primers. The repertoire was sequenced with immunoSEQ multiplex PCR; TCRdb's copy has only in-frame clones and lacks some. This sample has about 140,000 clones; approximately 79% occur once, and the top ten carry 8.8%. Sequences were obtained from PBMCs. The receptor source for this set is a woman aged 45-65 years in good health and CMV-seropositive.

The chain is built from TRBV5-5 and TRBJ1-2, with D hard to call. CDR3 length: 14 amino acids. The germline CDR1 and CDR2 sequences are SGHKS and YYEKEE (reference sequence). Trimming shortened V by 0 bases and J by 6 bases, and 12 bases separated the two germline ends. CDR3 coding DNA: TGTGCCAGCAGCTTGGTCCCAGCGCCCGATGGCTACACCTTC. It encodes CASSLVPAPDGYTF.

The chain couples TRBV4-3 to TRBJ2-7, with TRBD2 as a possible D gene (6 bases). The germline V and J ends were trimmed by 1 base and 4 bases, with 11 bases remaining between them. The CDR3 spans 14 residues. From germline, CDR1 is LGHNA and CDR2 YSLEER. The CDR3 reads CASSQGLRGYEQYF. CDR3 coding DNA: TGCGCCAGCAGCCAAGGCTTGCGGGGTTACGAGCAGTACTTC.

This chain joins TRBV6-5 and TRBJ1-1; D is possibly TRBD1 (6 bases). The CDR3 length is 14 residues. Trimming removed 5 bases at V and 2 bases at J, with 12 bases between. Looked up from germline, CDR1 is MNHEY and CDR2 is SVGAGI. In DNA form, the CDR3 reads TGTGCCAGCAGTCACCCAGGGGCTAACACTGAAGCTTTCTTT. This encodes CASSHPGANTEAFF.

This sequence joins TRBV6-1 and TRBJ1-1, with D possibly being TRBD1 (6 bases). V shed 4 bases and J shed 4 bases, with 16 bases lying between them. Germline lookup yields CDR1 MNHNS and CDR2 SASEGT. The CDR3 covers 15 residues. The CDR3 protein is CASSGNGGAGTEAFF. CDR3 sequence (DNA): TGTGCCAGCAGTGGCAATGGGGGCGCAGGCACTGAAGCTTTCTTT.

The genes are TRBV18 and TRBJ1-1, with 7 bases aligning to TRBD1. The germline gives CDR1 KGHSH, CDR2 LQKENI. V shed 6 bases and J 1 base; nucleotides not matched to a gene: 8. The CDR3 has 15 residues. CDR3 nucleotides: TGTGCCAGCTCGCTCAGGGGACAGCAGAACACTGAAGCTTTCTTT. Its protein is CASSLRGQQNTEAFF.

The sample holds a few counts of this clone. Written as DNA, the CDR3 is TGTGCCAGTAGTATGGCAGCGATGAACACTGAAGCTTTCTTT. Translating it yields CASSMAAMNTEAFF. The V and J genes are TRBV19 and TRBJ1-1; D is unresolved. The germline CDR1 and CDR2 sequences are LNHDA and SQIVND (reference sequence). This CDR3 has 14 residues. V lost 3 bases to trimming and J lost 0 bases, with 8 bases between them.

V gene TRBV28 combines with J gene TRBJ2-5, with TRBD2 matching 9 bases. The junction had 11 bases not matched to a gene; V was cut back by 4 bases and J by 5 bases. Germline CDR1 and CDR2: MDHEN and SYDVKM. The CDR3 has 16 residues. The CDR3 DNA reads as TGTGCCAGCAGTTCCCCAGGTAGCGGGGGAGGGGAGACCCAGTACTTC. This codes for CASSSPGSGGGETQYF. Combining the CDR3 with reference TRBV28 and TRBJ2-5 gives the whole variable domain DVKVTQSSRYLVKRTGEKVFLECVQDMDHENMFWYRQDPGLGLRLIYFSYDVKMKEKGDIPEGYSVSREKKERFSLILESASTNQTSMYLCASSSPGSGGGETQYFGPGTRLLVL.

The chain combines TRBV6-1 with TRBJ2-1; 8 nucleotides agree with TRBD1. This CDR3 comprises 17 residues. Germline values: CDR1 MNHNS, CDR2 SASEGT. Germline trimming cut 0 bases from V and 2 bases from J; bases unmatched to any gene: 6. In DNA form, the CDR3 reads TGTGCCAGCAGTGAAGCAGTCAGGACAGGGACCTACAATGAGCAGTTCTTC. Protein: CASSEAVRTGTYNEQFF.

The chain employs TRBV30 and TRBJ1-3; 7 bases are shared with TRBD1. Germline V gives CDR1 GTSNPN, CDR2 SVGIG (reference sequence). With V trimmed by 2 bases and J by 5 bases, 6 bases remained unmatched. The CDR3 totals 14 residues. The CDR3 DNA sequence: TGTGCCTGGAGTAGAGACAGGGAGAGAAACACCATATATTTT. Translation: CAWSRDRERNTIYF.